The entry that follows covers one T cell receptor (beta chain) sequence. Its matching antigen is unknown. The record originates from a study of T cell responses to AZD1222 COVID-19 vaccine. Study-level results: Following two doses of AZD1222, Spike-specific TCR breadth and depth rose.

Germline V gene lookup returns CDR1 SGHRS and CDR2 YFSETQ. The J segment lost 1 base and the V segment lost 5 bases, leaving 13 bases of the junction unmatched. The CDR3 is 17 residues long. Method: immunoSEQ multiplex PCR; TCRdb's copy keeps in-frame clones and lacks some. This sample has 150,000 or so clones, with approximately 85% found just once. V and J are TRBV5-1 and TRBJ1-1, with 8 bases lining up with TRBD1. The source was peripheral blood, collected on day 0 of AZD1222 vaccination. The TCR sequence derives from an adult in good health. CDR3 nucleotides: TGCGCCAGCAGTCCGTTTTCGGGACAGGCCCCGAACACTGAAGCTTTCTTT. Translation: CASSPFSGQAPNTEAFF.